One and the same sample provided the 3 T cell receptor beta chains below, sequenced in a study of T-cell reconstitution after alpha-beta-depleted transplantation in children. Unique molecular identifiers featured in how the TCRbeta library was prepared. TCRdb ran MiXCR on the PCR reads and lists one entry per CDR3 protein. The sample contains approximately 420,000 distinct CDR3 sequences, approximately 11% of which appear only once. Source: PBMCs from the stem cell graft donor, taken from the stem cell graft. These receptors all stem from a human donor who donated a stem cell graft to a child with acute myeloid leukemia.

The rearrangement joins TRBV2 to TRBJ2-7, with D maybe TRBD1 (6 bases). CDR1 SNHLY and CDR2 FYNNEI come from the germline V gene. The CDR3 sequence is 13 residues long. With 8 bases removed from V and 0 bases from J, the gap between germline ends came to 11 bases. Here the CDR3 DNA reads TGTGCCAGCGCAGGGGTCAACTCCTACGAGCAGTACTTC. Its protein is CASAGVNSYEQYF.

The sample holds a few counts of this clonotype. This rearrangement joins TRBV15 to TRBJ2-7, with D possibly TRBD1 on 6 matching bases. This CDR3 contains 16 residues. Germline values: CDR1 LNHNV, CDR2 YYDKDF (reference sequence). With 1 base removed from V and 6 bases from J, the gap between germline ends came to 19 bases. CDR3 sequence reads: CATSRGRGVGNSEQYF. The CDR3 coding sequence is TGTGCCACCAGCAGAGGCAGGGGAGTGGGGAACTCCGAGCAGTACTTC.

This clonotype was seen only a few times. The J gene is TRBJ1-6, the V gene TRBV20-1, with a tentative D call TRBD1 (5 bases). The CDR3 length is 15 residues. Per the germline V gene, CDR1 is DFQATT and CDR2 is SNEGSKA (reference sequence). The V and J ends lost 4 bases and 7 bases respectively, with 17 bases between them. CDR3 sequence reads: CSAKVSQGRNSPLHF. CDR3 nucleotide sequence: TGCAGTGCTAAAGTATCCCAGGGTCGGAATTCACCCCTCCACTTT.